This paragraph reports one TCR beta chain. Its target is unknown. Via MiXCR, TCRdb re-called the 5' RACE reads, giving one row per CDR3 protein. Here the sample spans 300,000 to 400,000 distinct CDR3 sequences, around 4.1% being singletons. Trimming cost V 4 bases and J 10 bases, with 13 bases left between them. Germline lookup yields CDR1 LGHDT and CDR2 YNNKEL (reference sequence). CDR3 size: 13 residues. These data belong to a study of T cells after yellow fever vaccination. Study results and limitations: Repertoires sorted by FACS could include abundant clonotypes that are contaminants from the bulk population.

The genes are TRBV3-1 and TRBJ1-4; D not certain. The specimen was PBMCs, collected 5 days after the yellow fever booster vaccination. The clonotype originates from a man younger than 30 who received the YFV17D yellow fever vaccine. CDR3 nucleotide sequence: TGTGCCAGCAGCCCATCATTAGACGGAAAACTGTTTTTT. It specifies CASSPSLDGKLFF.